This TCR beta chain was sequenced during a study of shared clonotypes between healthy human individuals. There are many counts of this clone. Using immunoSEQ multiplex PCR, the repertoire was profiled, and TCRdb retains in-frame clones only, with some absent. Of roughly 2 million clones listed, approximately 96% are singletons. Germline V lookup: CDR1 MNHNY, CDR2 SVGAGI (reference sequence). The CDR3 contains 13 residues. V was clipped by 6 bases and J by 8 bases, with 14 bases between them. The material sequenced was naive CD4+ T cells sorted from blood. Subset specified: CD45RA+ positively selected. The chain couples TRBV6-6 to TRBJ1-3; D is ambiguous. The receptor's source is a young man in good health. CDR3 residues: CASRHSEWYTIYF. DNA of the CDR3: TGTGCCAGCAGGCACTCTGAGTGGTACACCATATATTTT.